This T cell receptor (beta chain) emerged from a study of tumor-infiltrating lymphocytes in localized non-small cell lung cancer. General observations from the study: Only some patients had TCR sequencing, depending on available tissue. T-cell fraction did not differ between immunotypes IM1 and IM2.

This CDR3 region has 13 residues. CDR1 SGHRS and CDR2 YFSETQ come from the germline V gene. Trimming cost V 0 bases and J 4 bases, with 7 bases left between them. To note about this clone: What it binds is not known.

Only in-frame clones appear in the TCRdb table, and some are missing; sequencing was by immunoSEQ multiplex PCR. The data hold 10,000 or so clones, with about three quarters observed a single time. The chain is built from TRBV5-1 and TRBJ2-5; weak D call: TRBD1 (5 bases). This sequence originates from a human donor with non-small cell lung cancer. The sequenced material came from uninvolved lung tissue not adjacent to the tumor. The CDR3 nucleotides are TGCGCCAGCAGCTTGGGGGGCGGAGAGACCCAGTACTTC. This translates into CASSLGGGETQYF.